The 16 T cell receptor beta chains given below trace back to one sample, sequenced in a study of cytomegalovirus exposure and HLA in healthy donors. PCR amplification relied on 60 Vbeta primers (plus 13 Jbeta primers). Profiled with immunoSEQ multiplex PCR; TCRdb holds only in-frame clones, not every one. The data contain some 150,000 clones, around nine tenths of them singletons. Specimen: PBMCs. The receptors were sampled from a woman younger than 45 in good health and CMV-seronegative.

This clone turned up a few times. This chain links TRBV5-1 with TRBJ1-1, with a possible D match to TRBD1 (6 bases). CDR1 is SGHRS, CDR2 YFSETQ, per germline. CDR3 size: 14 residues. Trimming removed 7 bases at V and 1 base at J, with 14 bases between. In nucleotides, the CDR3 is TGCGCCAGCGCCCCGCCACAGGGGAACACTGAAGCTTTCTTT. Its protein is CASAPPQGNTEAFF.

Note on this clone: One junction end does not reproduce the germline sequence, and a read error may be involved. The rearrangement joins TRBV28 to TRBJ2-7; TRBD1 aligns across 7 bases. CDR1 is MDHEN and CDR2 is SYDVKM in the germline V gene. CDR3 length: 14 residues. CDR3 coding DNA: TGTGCCAGCAGTTTAACAGGGGTATCCTCCGAGCAGTACTTC. Translation: CASSLTGVSSEQYF.

This sequence joins TRBV7-7 and TRBJ2-2; D may be TRBD1 (5 bases). The CDR3 is 13 amino acids. Germline CDR1 is SSHAT and CDR2 is FNYEAQ (reference sequence). Trimming took off 4 bases at V and 6 bases at J, with 9 bases between the two ends. CDR3 sequence (DNA): TGTGCCAGCAGCTCTAGGGGATCCGGGGAGCTGTTTTTT. It specifies CASSSRGSGELFF.

The V gene is TRBV7-2, the J gene TRBJ2-7, with a possible D match to TRBD2 (6 bases). The CDR3 covers 15 residues. Germline values: CDR1 SGHTA, CDR2 FQGNSA. Between the trimmed V and J ends, which lost 1 base and 3 bases, there was a span of 13 bases. CDR3 region: CASSLGVGSVYEQYF. The DNA of the CDR3 is TGTGCCAGCAGCTTAGGGGTCGGGAGTGTCTACGAGCAGTACTTC.

The chain's CDR3 is CSVAPSRSYNEQFF. CDR3 in DNA: TGCAGCGTCGCCCCCAGCAGGTCTTACAATGAGCAGTTCTTC. V and J are TRBV29-1 and TRBJ2-1; no firm D call. This CDR3 has 14 residues. Trimming stripped 6 bases from V and 4 bases from J, with 16 bases between. The germline gives CDR1 SQVTM, CDR2 ANQGSEA.

This chain links TRBV7-3 with TRBJ1-1; no definite D call. V gave up 2 bases and J gave up 1 base, with 8 bases separating them. The V gene's germline CDR1 is SGHTA and CDR2 FQGTGA. The CDR3 totals 14 residues. The CDR3 DNA follows: TGTGCCAGCAGCTTAGGCCCGGGGAACACTGAAGCTTTCTTT. This sequence encodes CASSLGPGNTEAFF.

This rearrangement joins TRBV19 to TRBJ1-1; 8 bases match TRBD1. This CDR3 comprises 14 residues. Germline V gives CDR1 LNHDA, CDR2 SQIVND (reference sequence). The J segment lost 0 bases and the V segment lost 7 bases, leaving 4 bases of the junction unmatched. In DNA form, the CDR3 reads TGTGCCAGTATCGCGACAGGGGTGAACACTGAAGCTTTCTTT. Translated, it gives CASIATGVNTEAFF.

This clone appeared a few times. The chain combines TRBV7-9 with TRBJ2-2; D is perhaps TRBD1 (6 bases). The CDR3 loop spans 13 amino acids. The germline V gene encodes CDR1 SEHNR and CDR2 FQNEAQ (reference sequence). Trimming took 5 bases from V and 6 from J, leaving 10 bases between them. In DNA, the CDR3 is TGTGCCAGCAGCGTACAGGGAGCCGGGGAGCTGTTTTTT. Its protein is CASSVQGAGELFF.

The chain links TRBV7-9 to TRBJ2-3; D remains ambiguous. Germline CDR1 and CDR2: SEHNR and FQNEAQ (reference sequence). With 5 bases removed from V and 6 bases from J, the gap between germline ends came to 12 bases. The CDR3 extends over 13 amino acids. CDR3 DNA sequence: TGTGCCAGCAGCCCCCCATTCCGGGATACGCAGTATTTT. Translated, it gives CASSPPFRDTQYF.

The chain is built from TRBV30 and TRBJ1-2; TRBD1 might be the D (5 bases). The CDR3 contains 13 residues. Germline lookup yields CDR1 GTSNPN and CDR2 SVGIG (reference sequence). V was shortened by 3 bases and J by 5 bases, with 13 bases between the two germline ends. Written as DNA, the CDR3 is TGTGCCTGGAGGCCCCGGGGGTCGTATGGCTACACCTTC. This codes for CAWRPRGSYGYTF.

This clone was counted a few times. J is TRBJ1-1 and V is TRBV10-3; D may be TRBD1 (6 bases). Germline assignment: CDR1 ENHRY and CDR2 SYGVKD. The CDR3 extends over 16 amino acids. Trimming shortened V by 3 bases and J by 1 base, and 15 bases separated the two germline ends. CDR3 residues: CAISDVRRGGNTEAFF. CDR3 in DNA: TGTGCCATCAGTGATGTTCGTAGGGGGGGGAACACTGAAGCTTTCTTT.

The CDR3 sequence: CAISFSGSNTDTQYF. The CDR3 DNA is TGTGCCATCAGTTTTAGCGGGAGCAACACAGATACGCAGTATTTT. This rearrangement joins TRBV10-3 to TRBJ2-3; 9 nucleotides line up with TRBD2. The ends lost 5 bases at V and 2 bases at J; junction bases unmatched: 5. CDR3 length equals 15 residues. The germline gives CDR1 ENHRY, CDR2 SYGVKD.

This rearrangement joins TRBV5-1 to TRBJ2-2; D perhaps matches TRBD1 (6 bases). CDR1 and CDR2 (germline): SGHRS, YFSETQ. This CDR3 region has 15 residues. V dropped 1 base and J dropped 2 bases, with 9 bases sitting between them. The CDR3 region is CASSLRQANTGELFF. For the CDR3, the DNA is TGCGCCAGCAGCTTGAGACAGGCTAACACCGGGGAGCTGTTTTTT.

This clone appeared once. The genes are TRBV19 and TRBJ1-3; possibly TRBD1 for D (5 bases). The CDR3 has 15 residues. Between the trimmed V and J ends, which lost 6 bases and 0 bases, there was a span of 12 bases. Germline values: CDR1 LNHDA, CDR2 SQIVND (reference sequence). This CDR3 reads CASRPDRVSGNTIYF. The CDR3 bases are TGTGCCAGTAGACCAGACAGAGTCTCTGGAAACACCATATATTTT.

The rearrangement links TRBV19 to TRBJ2-1; D unclear. V was pared by 7 bases and J by 6 bases, with 10 bases between. The CDR3 runs to 12 residues. CDR1 and CDR2 from the germline V gene are LNHDA and SQIVND (reference sequence). The CDR3 bases are TGTGCCAGTAATTCTAGACGCAATGAGCAGTTCTTC. Encoded protein: CASNSRRNEQFF.

Regarding this clone: One end of the junction fails to match germline, which may point to a read error. The chain joins TRBV7-7 to TRBJ1-1, with a tentative D call TRBD1 (5 bases). The CDR3 runs 13 residues. Germline CDR1 and CDR2: SSHAT and FNYEAQ (reference sequence). CDR3 nucleotide sequence: TGTGCTAGCAGCCGGGACTGGGACACTGAAGCTTTCTTT. This translates into CASSRDWDTEAFF. Full variable domain (rest looked up from reference TRBV7-7 and TRBJ1-1): GAGVSQSPRYKVTKRGQDVTLRCDPISSHATLYWYQQALGQGPEFLTYFNYEAQPDKSGLPSDRFSAERPEGSISTLTIQRTEQRDSAMYRCASSRDWDTEAFFGQGTRLTVV.